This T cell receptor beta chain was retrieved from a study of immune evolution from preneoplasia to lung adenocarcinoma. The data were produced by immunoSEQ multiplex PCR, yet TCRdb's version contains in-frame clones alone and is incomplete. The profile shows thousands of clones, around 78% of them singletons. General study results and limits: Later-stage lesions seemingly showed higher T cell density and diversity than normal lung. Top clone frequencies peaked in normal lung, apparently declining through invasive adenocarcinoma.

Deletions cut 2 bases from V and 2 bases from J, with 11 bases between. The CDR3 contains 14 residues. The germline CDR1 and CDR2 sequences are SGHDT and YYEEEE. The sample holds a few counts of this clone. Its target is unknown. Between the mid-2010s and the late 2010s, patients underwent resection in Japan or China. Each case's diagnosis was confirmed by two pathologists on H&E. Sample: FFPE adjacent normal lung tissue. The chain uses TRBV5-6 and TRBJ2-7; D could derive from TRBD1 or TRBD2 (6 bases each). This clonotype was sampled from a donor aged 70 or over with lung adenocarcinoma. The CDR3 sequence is CASSFKGGTYEQYF. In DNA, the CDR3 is TGTGCCAGCAGCTTCAAGGGGGGCACCTACGAGCAGTACTTC.